The present T cell receptor (beta chain) was sequenced within a study of cytomegalovirus exposure and HLA in healthy donors. This CDR3 comprises 15 residues. CDR1 is LGHNA and CDR2 is YSLEER in the germline V gene. Trimming took off 4 bases at V and 8 bases at J, with 17 bases between the two ends. Study conclusions and caveats: HLA alleles were associated with roughly 15,000 TCR beta sequences in a later analysis at 0.05 false discovery rate.

A note on this clone: What it recognizes is unknown.

13 Jbeta primers and 60 Vbeta primers were used for the PCR. In the authors' methods: As a later analysis found, there were tens of millions of unique TCR beta chains, of which roughly 11 million were shared. TCRdb's table, derived via immunoSEQ multiplex PCR, lists solely in-frame clones and lacks some. For V, J and clone size, that table is used; D and trimming come from the DNA. The top ten hold 2% to 2.5% of the sample, which has roughly 160,000 clones, 65% to 90% seen once. Sequenced sample: PBMCs. The V and J genes are TRBV4-3 and TRBJ1-4; TRBD1 is a possible D gene (5 bases). This sequence was found in a male donor in good health and CMV-seronegative. The CDR3 protein is CASSPQWGGGEKLFF. The CDR3 DNA follows: TGCGCCAGCAGCCCCCAGTGGGGGGGAGGAGAAAAACTGTTTTTT.